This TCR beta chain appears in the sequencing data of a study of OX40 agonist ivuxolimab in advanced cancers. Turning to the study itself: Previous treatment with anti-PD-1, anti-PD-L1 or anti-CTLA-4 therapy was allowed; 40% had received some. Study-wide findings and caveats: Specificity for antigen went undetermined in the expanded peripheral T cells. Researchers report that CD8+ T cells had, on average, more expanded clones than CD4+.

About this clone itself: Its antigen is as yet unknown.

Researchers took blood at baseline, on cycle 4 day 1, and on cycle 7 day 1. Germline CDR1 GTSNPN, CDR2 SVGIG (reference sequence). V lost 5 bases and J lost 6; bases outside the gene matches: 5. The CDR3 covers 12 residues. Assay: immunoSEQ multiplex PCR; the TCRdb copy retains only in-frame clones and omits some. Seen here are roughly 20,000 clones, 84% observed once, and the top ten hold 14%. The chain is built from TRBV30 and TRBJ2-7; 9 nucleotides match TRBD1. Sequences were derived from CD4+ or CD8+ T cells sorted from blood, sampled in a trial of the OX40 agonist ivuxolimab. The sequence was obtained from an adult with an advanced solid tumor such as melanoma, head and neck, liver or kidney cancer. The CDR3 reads CAWEPGQGEQYF. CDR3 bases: TGTGCCTGGGAGCCGGGACAGGGCGAGCAGTACTTC. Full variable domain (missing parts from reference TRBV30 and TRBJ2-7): SQTIHQWPATLVQPVGSPLSLECTVEGTSNPNLYWYRQAAGRGLQLLFYSVGIGQISSEVPQNLSASRPQDRQFILSSKKLLLSDSGFYLCAWEPGQGEQYFGPGTRLTVT.